This T cell receptor beta chain was captured in a study of blood T cell repertoires in COVID-19. Study overall: The samples span acute and convalescent COVID-19 from the United States, Italy and Spain.

Trimming cost V 1 base and J 3 bases; bases outside gene matches: 5. The germline V gene encodes CDR1 SGHNT and CDR2 YENEEA. The CDR3 covers 16 residues. Sequencing was performed with immunoSEQ multiplex PCR; in TCRdb, only in-frame clones are kept and a portion is missing. The table includes roughly 200,000 clones, about 95% detected once. This chain connects TRBV11-3 to TRBJ2-1, with 8 bases identical to TRBD2. Sequenced sample: peripheral blood. This receptor was taken from a man between 25 and 39 years old with COVID-19, enrolled during active disease. In DNA, the CDR3 is TGTGCCAGCAGCTTAGTTAGCGGGGACCACTACAATGAGCAGTTCTTC. This translates into CASSLVSGDHYNEQFF.